These 19 T cell receptor beta chains were all obtained from the same sample, sequenced in a study of blood T cell repertoires in COVID-19. TCRdb's copy holds only in-frame clones and misses some; the assay was immunoSEQ multiplex PCR. This sample has about 290,000 clones, with around 86% found just once. Source material: PBMCs or T cells enriched from blood (not recorded which). The receptors shown here come from a woman aged 40 to 49 who had recovered from COVID-19.

The chain carries TRBV2 and TRBJ2-1; 9 bases agree with TRBD1. CDR1 SNHLY and CDR2 FYNNEI come from the germline V gene. This CDR3 contains 15 residues. The trim removed 7 bases at V and 1 base at J, leaving 5 bases unmatched. This CDR3 reads CASIAGQGSYNEQFF. The DNA for the CDR3 is TGTGCCAGCATCGCTGGACAGGGGTCCTACAATGAGCAGTTCTTC.

This clone has more than one count but fewer than ten. The chain links TRBV29-1 to TRBJ1-1; TRBD1 might be the D (5 bases). The germline CDR1 and CDR2 sequences are SQVTM and ANQGSEA. The length of the CDR3 is 14 residues. V lost 5 bases, J lost 4 bases, and 17 bases lay in between. CDR3 loop: CSVHSSLGGTEAFF. CDR3 nucleotide sequence: TGCAGCGTTCACTCCAGCCTCGGGGGCACTGAAGCTTTCTTT.

This chain uses TRBV11-2 with TRBJ2-2; 8 bases are shared with TRBD1. Germline V lookup: CDR1 SGHAT, CDR2 FQNNGV. CDR3 length: 17 residues. V was pared by 3 bases and J by 0 bases, with 6 bases of the junction left unmatched. The CDR3 region is CASSFNYRGTNTGELFF. Written as DNA, the CDR3 is TGTGCCAGCAGCTTTAATTACAGGGGGACGAACACCGGGGAGCTGTTTTTT.

This chain's CDR3 is CASSSQGYGNTIYF. The CDR3 DNA is TGTGCCAGCAGCTCACAGGGTTATGGAAACACCATATATTTT. The chain has TRBV11-2 and TRBJ1-3, with D possibly TRBD1 on 6 matching bases. V dropped 4 bases and J dropped 3 bases, with 10 bases sitting between them. CDR1 and CDR2 (germline): SGHAT, FQNNGV. CDR3 length: 14 residues.

This chain connects TRBV10-1 to TRBJ1-6; 7 nucleotides line up with TRBD1. The CDR3 extends over 14 amino acids. Germline values: CDR1 WNHNN, CDR2 SYGVQD (reference sequence). The V and J ends lost 2 bases and 8 bases, in that order; junction bases with no gene match: 3. This chain's CDR3 is CASSEGRGDSPLHF. The CDR3 region has the DNA TGCGCCAGCAGTGAGGGCAGGGGGGATTCACCCCTCCACTTT.

The rearrangement uses TRBV27 and TRBJ1-1, with D possibly TRBD1 on 5 matching bases. The CDR3 runs to 14 residues. Germline CDR1 reads MNHEY; CDR2 reads SMNVEV (reference sequence). V was shortened by 1 base and J by 6 bases, with 12 bases between the two germline ends. CDR3 region: CASSLYTKGSEAFF. The DNA of the CDR3 is TGTGCCAGCAGTTTATACACTAAGGGGTCTGAAGCTTTCTTT.

The gene calls are TRBV2 and TRBJ1-1; D gene uncertain. This CDR3 has 14 residues. CDR1 and CDR2 (germline): SNHLY, FYNNEI. Trimming left V 4 bases short and J 1 base short, with 10 bases between. CDR3 in DNA: TGTGCCAGCAGTGTTCAACGAGGGAACACTGAAGCTTTCTTT. It is translated as CASSVQRGNTEAFF.

This clone turned up a few times. The genes are TRBV27 and TRBJ2-2, with D perhaps matching TRBD1 (6 bases). CDR3 length: 16 amino acids. V gave up 4 bases and J gave up 7 bases, with 19 bases separating them. The germline V gene encodes CDR1 MNHEY and CDR2 SMNVEV (reference sequence). CDR3 loop: CASSSTGTLIGGELFF. The CDR3 DNA sequence: TGTGCCAGCAGTTCCACCGGGACACTAATCGGCGGGGAGCTGTTTTTT.

The chain links TRBV7-8 to TRBJ2-1; D remains ambiguous. Trimming cost V 1 base and J 3 bases, with 4 bases left between them. Germline V gene sequence: CDR1 SGHVS, CDR2 FQNEAQ. This CDR3 contains 13 residues. CDR3 nucleotide sequence: TGTGCCAGCAGCTTAGGGAGCTACAATGAGCAGTTCTTC. It is translated as CASSLGSYNEQFF.

The chain joins TRBV4-1 to TRBJ1-5; D possibly corresponds to TRBD1 (5 bases). Trimming stripped 0 bases from V and 1 base from J, with 13 bases between. From germline, CDR1 is MGHRA and CDR2 YSYEKL. CDR3 length: 17 residues. The CDR3 DNA follows: TGCGCCAGCAGCCAAGAAGTCCGGAGGGGCAGCAATCAGCCCCAGCATTTT. Translation: CASSQEVRRGSNQPQHF.

This chain joins TRBV5-1 and TRBJ1-4; possible D gene TRBD1, 6 bases. Per germline, CDR1 SGHRS and CDR2 YFSETQ. Between the trimmed V and J ends, which lost 4 bases and 8 bases, there was a span of 15 bases. The CDR3 covers 14 residues. The CDR3 protein is CASSPEGGPEKLFF. In DNA form, the CDR3 reads TGCGCCAGCAGCCCCGAAGGGGGTCCGGAAAAACTGTTTTTT.

The CDR3 is CASSPLAGVGETQYF. DNA for the CDR3: TGTGCCAGCTCACCTTTAGCGGGAGTGGGAGAGACCCAGTACTTC. V and J are TRBV18 and TRBJ2-5; 9 bases map to TRBD2. Germline lookup yields CDR1 KGHSH and CDR2 LQKENI. Trimming at V came to 3 bases and at J to 4 bases, leaving 6 bases not matched to a gene. The CDR3 is 15 amino acids.

This clone came up once. The chain combines TRBV29-1 with TRBJ1-1; 8 nucleotides line up with TRBD1. V shed 6 bases, J shed 11 bases, and the junction held 5 bases outside the gene matches. The CDR3 runs 10 residues. Looked up from germline, CDR1 is SQVTM and CDR2 is ANQGSEA. The CDR3 is CSVEDRAAFF. The CDR3 DNA is TGCAGCGTGGAGGACAGGGCCGCTTTCTTT.

The chain is built from TRBV7-9 and TRBJ1-1, with 7 bases identical to TRBD1. The CDR3 has 14 amino acids. The V gene end was trimmed by 1 base and the J gene end by 3 bases; junction bases not matched to a gene: 2. The V gene's germline CDR1 is SEHNR and CDR2 FQNEAQ (reference sequence). For the CDR3, the DNA is TGTGCCAGCAGCTTAGGGCAGGGGGACACTGAAGCTTTCTTT. It is translated as CASSLGQGDTEAFF.

This chain connects TRBV19 to TRBJ1-2; unclear D gene. CDR1 is LNHDA and CDR2 is SQIVND in the germline V gene (reference sequence). The V and J ends lost 3 bases and 2 bases respectively, with 10 bases between them. The CDR3 loop spans 14 amino acids. This CDR3 reads CASSIWGGNYGYTF. CDR3 nucleotides: TGTGCCAGTAGTATTTGGGGAGGCAACTATGGCTACACCTTC.

The chain carries TRBV4-3 and TRBJ2-7, with 8 bases matching TRBD2. Trimming cost V 1 base and J 3 bases; bases outside gene matches: 5. Germline CDR1 reads LGHNA; CDR2 reads YSLEER. The CDR3 is 15 amino acids. The CDR3 loop reads CASSQVLAGNYEQYF. In DNA, the CDR3 is TGCGCCAGCAGCCAAGTTCTAGCGGGTAACTACGAGCAGTACTTC.

Details on this clone: One junction end disagrees with the germline gene, perhaps due to a read error. The V gene is TRBV2, the J gene TRBJ1-2; D remains unclear. The CDR3 sequence is 12 residues long. Germline V gene data show CDR1 as SNHLY and CDR2 as FYNNEI. The CDR3 here is CASSPNYAVALF. In DNA form, the CDR3 reads TGTGCCAGCAGTCCAAACTATGCTGTTGCTCTCTTC.

The rearrangement joins TRBV30 to TRBJ2-7; 8 nucleotides align to TRBD1. The CDR3 is 13 amino acids. CDR1 GTSNPN and CDR2 SVGIG come from the germline V gene (reference sequence). V gave up 8 bases and J gave up 5 bases; unmatched junction bases: 11. Written as DNA, the CDR3 is TGTGCCCTCGACCAGGGGGCGCGGAACGAGCAGTACTTC. Amino acids: CALDQGARNEQYF.

The gene calls are TRBV5-1 and TRBJ1-2, with D perhaps matching TRBD1 (5 bases). V was trimmed by 1 base and J by 6 bases, leaving 16 bases between them. Germline CDR1 and CDR2: SGHRS and YFSETQ. CDR3 length: 15 residues. CDR3 DNA sequence: TGCGCCAGCAGCTTGACCACCGGGGGGTTGGATGGCTACACCTTC. The encoded protein is CASSLTTGGLDGYTF.